The text below deals with one T cell receptor beta chain. Its specificity is not known. The data stem from a study of T cell responses to AZD1222 COVID-19 vaccine. Libraries were prepared by immunoSEQ multiplex PCR; TCRdb keeps only in-frame clonotypes and omits some of them. Here the sample spans 120,000 to 150,000 clones, roughly 91% being singletons. Study-level results: Sampled repertoires all dated from after the peak T cell response.

This receptor was obtained from an adult in good health. Sequencing was performed on peripheral blood, taken on day 0 of AZD1222 vaccination.

The CDR3 DNA sequence: TGTGCCAGCAGCGAAGAGAGGGGGGTCGGTTCACCCCTCCACTTT. This sequence encodes CASSEERGVGSPLHF. The chain carries TRBV7-6 and TRBJ1-6, with D possibly matching TRBD1 (6 bases). CDR3 size: 15 residues. Trimming took 5 bases from V and 9 from J, leaving 17 bases between them. Looked up from germline, CDR1 is SGHVS and CDR2 is FNYEAQ.